This T cell receptor beta chain was recovered during a study of OX40 agonist ivuxolimab in advanced cancers. Study-wide context: Ivuxolimab, which patients received intravenously every 2 weeks, was dosed at 0.01 to 10 mg/kg.

Points from the study as a whole: In CD8+ T cells, expanded clones were on average more numerous than in CD4+.

CDR1 and CDR2 from the germline V gene are SGHRS and YFSETQ. V lost 4 bases, J lost 6 bases, and 14 bases lay in between. This CDR3 region has 13 residues. TCRdb's copy holds only in-frame clones and misses some; the assay was immunoSEQ multiplex PCR. Of approximately 68,000 clones in the sample, around 80% are singletons; the top ten hold around 6.7%. This clone came up a few times. Its specificity is not known. The receptor was isolated from an adult with an advanced solid tumor such as melanoma, head and neck, liver or kidney cancer. V usage is TRBV5-1 and J usage is TRBJ2-7; possibly TRBD2 for D (6 bases). Source: CD4+ or CD8+ T cells sorted from blood, taken in a trial of the OX40 agonist ivuxolimab. As DNA, the CDR3 is TGCGCCAGCAGCCAAGGGACTTCGGGCGAGCAGTACTTC. Protein: CASSQGTSGEQYF.